This TCR beta chain was identified during a study of blood T cell repertoires in COVID-19. Study overall: From the United States, Italy and Spain came samples of acute and convalescent COVID-19. PBMCs, B-cell-depleted T cells, or T cells provided the cDNA or gDNA that made up the material.

In the authors' methods: The assay estimated nucleated cells by amplifying reference gene primers. Libraries were prepared by immunoSEQ multiplex PCR; TCRdb keeps only in-frame clonotypes and omits some of them. V and J calls and clone size come straight from that table; D and trimming were deduced from the DNA. The sample records about 60,000 clones, roughly 71% being singletons. Trimming removed 3 bases from V and 8 bases from J; junction bases left unmatched: 8. In germline, CDR1 is LNHDA, CDR2 SQIVND (reference sequence). The CDR3 covers 15 residues. What was sequenced was peripheral blood. The origin of this receptor is a human donor in a cohort sampled during active COVID-19. This sequence joins TRBV19 and TRBJ2-1; 9 positions agree with TRBD2. CDR3 amino acids: CASSITSGRKYEQFF. The CDR3, as DNA: TGTGCCAGTAGTATTACGAGCGGGAGGAAGTATGAGCAGTTCTTC.